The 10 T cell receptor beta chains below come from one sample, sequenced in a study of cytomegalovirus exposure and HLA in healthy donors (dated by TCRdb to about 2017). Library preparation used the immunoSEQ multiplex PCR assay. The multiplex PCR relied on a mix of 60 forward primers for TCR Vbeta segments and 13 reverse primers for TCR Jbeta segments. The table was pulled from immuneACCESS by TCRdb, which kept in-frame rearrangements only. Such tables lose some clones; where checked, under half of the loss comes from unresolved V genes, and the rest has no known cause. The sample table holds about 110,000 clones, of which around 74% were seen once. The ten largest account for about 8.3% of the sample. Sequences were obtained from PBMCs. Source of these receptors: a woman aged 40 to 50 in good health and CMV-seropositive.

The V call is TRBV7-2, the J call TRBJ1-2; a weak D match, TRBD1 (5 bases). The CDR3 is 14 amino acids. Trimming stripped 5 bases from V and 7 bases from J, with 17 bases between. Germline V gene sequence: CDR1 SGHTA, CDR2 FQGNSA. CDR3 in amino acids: CASSPGGNLGGYTF. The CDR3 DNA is TGTGCCAGCAGCCCGGGGGGGAACCTAGGTGGCTACACCTTC.

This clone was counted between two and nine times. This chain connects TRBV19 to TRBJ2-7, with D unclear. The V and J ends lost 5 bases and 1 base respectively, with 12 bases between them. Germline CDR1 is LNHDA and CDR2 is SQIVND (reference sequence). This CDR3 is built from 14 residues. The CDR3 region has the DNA TGTGCCAGTAGTGACAACCCCAGGTCCTACGAGCAGTACTTC. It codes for CASSDNPRSYEQYF.

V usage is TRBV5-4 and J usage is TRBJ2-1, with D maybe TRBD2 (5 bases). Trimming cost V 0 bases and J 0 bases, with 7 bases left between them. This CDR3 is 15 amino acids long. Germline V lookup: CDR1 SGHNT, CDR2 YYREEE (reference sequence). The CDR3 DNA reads TGTGCCAGCAGCTTGGGAGCGGACTCCTACAATGAGCAGTTCTTC. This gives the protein CASSLGADSYNEQFF.

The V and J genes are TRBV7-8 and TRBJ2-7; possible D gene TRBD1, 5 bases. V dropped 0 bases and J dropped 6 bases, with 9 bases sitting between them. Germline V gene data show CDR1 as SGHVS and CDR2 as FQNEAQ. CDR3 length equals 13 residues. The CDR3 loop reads CASSLAQGREQYF. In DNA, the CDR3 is TGTGCCAGCAGCTTAGCTCAGGGTCGCGAGCAGTACTTC.

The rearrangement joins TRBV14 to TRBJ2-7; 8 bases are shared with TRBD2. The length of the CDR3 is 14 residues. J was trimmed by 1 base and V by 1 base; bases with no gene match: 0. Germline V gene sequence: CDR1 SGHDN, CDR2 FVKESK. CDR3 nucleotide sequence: TGTGCCAGCAGCCAAGTAGCGGGATCCTACGAGCAGTACTTC. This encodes CASSQVAGSYEQYF.

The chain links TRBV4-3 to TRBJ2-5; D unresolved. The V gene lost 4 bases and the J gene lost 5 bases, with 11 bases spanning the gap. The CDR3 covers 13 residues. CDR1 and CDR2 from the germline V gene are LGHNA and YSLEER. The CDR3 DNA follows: TGCGCCAGCAGCCTTACATTCGGGGAGACCCAGTACTTC. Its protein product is CASSLTFGETQYF.

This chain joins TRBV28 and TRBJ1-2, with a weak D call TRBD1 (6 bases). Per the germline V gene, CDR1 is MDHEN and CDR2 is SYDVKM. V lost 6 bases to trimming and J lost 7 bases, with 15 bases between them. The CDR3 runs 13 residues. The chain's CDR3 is CASRHNQGPGYTF. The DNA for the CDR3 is TGTGCCAGCAGACACAACCAGGGGCCTGGCTACACCTTC.

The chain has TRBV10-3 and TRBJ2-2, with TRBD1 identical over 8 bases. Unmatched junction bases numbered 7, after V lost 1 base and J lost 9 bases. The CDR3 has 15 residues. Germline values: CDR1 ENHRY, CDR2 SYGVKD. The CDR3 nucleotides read TGTGCCATCAGTGAGTTGAATCAGGGGGCCTGGGAGCTGTTTTTT. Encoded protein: CAISELNQGAWELFF.

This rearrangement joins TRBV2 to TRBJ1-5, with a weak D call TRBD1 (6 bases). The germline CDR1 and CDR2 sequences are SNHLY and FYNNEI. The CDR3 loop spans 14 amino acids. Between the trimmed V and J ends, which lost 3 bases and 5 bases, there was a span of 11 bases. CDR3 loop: CASSDRGRDQPQHF. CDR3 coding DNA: TGTGCCAGCAGTGACAGGGGAAGGGATCAGCCCCAGCATTTT.

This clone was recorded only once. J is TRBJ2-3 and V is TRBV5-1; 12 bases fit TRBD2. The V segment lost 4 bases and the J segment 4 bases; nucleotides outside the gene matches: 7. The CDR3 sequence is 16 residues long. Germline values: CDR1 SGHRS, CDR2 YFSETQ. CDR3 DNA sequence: TGCGCCAGCAGCACCGGACTAGCGGGGATGTCAGATACGCAGTATTTT. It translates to CASSTGLAGMSDTQYF.